These 26 T cell receptor beta chains originate from one sample sequenced in a study of cytomegalovirus exposure and HLA in healthy donors. The PCR ran on 60 Vbeta and 13 Jbeta primers. Repertoires were generated with immunoSEQ multiplex PCR, while TCRdb's copy carries only in-frame clones and drops some. The table includes around 120,000 clones, 65% to 85% detected once. Sequenced: PBMCs. These receptors were obtained from a woman in her thirties or forties in good health and CMV-seronegative.

This clone was picked up a small number of times. A read error likely explains this, since a far larger clone differs by one base. This sample also contains other DNA sequences that code for the same CDR3. The V call is TRBV7-9, the J call TRBJ2-2; 8 bases match TRBD1. Germline-derived CDR1 and CDR2 are SEHNR and FQNEAQ (reference sequence). This CDR3 is built from 16 residues. CDR3 amino acids: CASSWTGIGDTGELFF. Here the CDR3 DNA reads TGTGCCAGCAGCTGGACAGGGATCGGGGACACTGGGGAGCTGTTTTTT.

CDR3 DNA: TGTGCCAGCAGTGTGGAGGGGGGGGACTACAATGAGCAGTTCTTC. This translates into CASSVEGGDYNEQFF. J is TRBJ2-1 and V is TRBV6-4, with D perhaps matching TRBD2 (7 bases). The V gene lost 4 bases and the J gene lost 3 bases, with 13 bases spanning the gap. CDR1 MRHNA and CDR2 SNTAGT come from the germline V gene. The CDR3 runs to 15 residues.

The chain is built from TRBV7-8 and TRBJ2-5; D might be TRBD2 (5 bases). The J call may be in error: the DNA end matches TRBJ2-7 better. This CDR3 has 14 amino acids. The germline V gene encodes CDR1 SGHVS and CDR2 FQNEAQ. The CDR3: CASSQPGTSYEQYF. For the CDR3, the DNA is TGTGCCAGCAGCCAACCGGGAACGTCCTACGAGCAGTACTTC.

The chain couples TRBV27 to TRBJ2-7; D call uncertain. Trimming stripped 4 bases from V and 3 bases from J, with 16 bases between. Germline CDR1 reads MNHEY; CDR2 reads SMNVEV (reference sequence). This CDR3 has 15 residues. CDR3 DNA sequence: TGTGCCAGCAGTTATAAGGCTATGGGCCTCTACGAGCAGTACTTC. The encoded protein is CASSYKAMGLYEQYF.

The chain employs TRBV29-1 and TRBJ1-4; D remains ambiguous. There are 13 residues in the CDR3. In germline, CDR1 is SQVTM, CDR2 ANQGSEA. Trimming left V 4 bases short and J 3 bases short, with 9 bases between. The CDR3 coding sequence is TGCAGCGTTGGGACCGGGGCTAATGAAAAACTGTTTTTT. Protein product: CSVGTGANEKLFF.

The V gene is TRBV27, the J gene TRBJ1-1, with D maybe TRBD1 (5 bases). The CDR3 extends over 15 amino acids. Germline V lookup: CDR1 MNHEY, CDR2 SMNVEV (reference sequence). V lost 0 bases and J lost 3, with 11 bases in between. The DNA of the CDR3 is TGTGCCAGCAGTTTATCGCCCGGGGGTGACACTGAAGCTTTCTTT. This sequence encodes CASSLSPGGDTEAFF.

On this clone itself: The identical CDR3 is also encoded by other nucleotide sequences in the sample. V gene TRBV6-5 combines with J gene TRBJ1-1; 7 nucleotides match TRBD1. The junction had 4 bases not matched to a gene; V was cut back by 5 bases and J by 1 base. From germline, CDR1 is MNHEY and CDR2 SVGAGI. The CDR3 length is 14 residues. CDR3 sequence: CASSPRTGNTEAFF. DNA for the CDR3: TGTGCCAGCAGTCCCAGGACAGGGAACACTGAAGCTTTCTTT.

The V and J genes are TRBV29-1 and TRBJ2-5; D is possibly TRBD2 (6 bases). The germline CDR1 and CDR2 sequences are SQVTM and ANQGSEA. V lost 0 bases and J 5 bases, leaving 19 bases between the germline ends. This CDR3 has 16 amino acids. For the CDR3, the DNA is TGCAGCGTTGAAGAGAGGGACCTAGCGACTCGGGAGACCCAGTACTTC. This gives the protein CSVEERDLATRETQYF.

This clone was seen a single time. The chain recombines TRBV5-1 with TRBJ2-1, with 7 bases that match TRBD1. Looked up from germline, CDR1 is SGHRS and CDR2 is YFSETQ. The CDR3 has 13 residues. After removal of 1 base from V and 5 bases from J, the junction contained 0 bases not matched to a gene. CDR3 region: CASSLTGDNEQFF. The CDR3 bases are TGCGCCAGCAGCTTGACAGGGGACAATGAGCAGTTCTTC. Full variable domain (missing parts from reference TRBV5-1 and TRBJ2-1): KAGVTQTPRYLIKTRGQQVTLSCSPISGHRSVSWYQQTPGQGLQFLFEYFSETQRNKGNFPGRFSGRQFSNSRSEMNVSTLELGDSALYLCASSLTGDNEQFFGPGTRLTVL.

The CDR3: CASSQPGNAYEQYF. The CDR3 DNA follows: TGTGCCAGCAGCCAACCAGGGAACGCCTACGAGCAGTACTTC. V is TRBV14 and J is TRBJ2-7, with D perhaps matching TRBD1 (5 bases). The germline V gene has CDR1 SGHDN and CDR2 FVKESK. CDR3 size: 14 residues. V was trimmed by 2 bases and J by 2 bases, leaving 10 bases between them.

The gene calls are TRBV6-1 and TRBJ1-3; D is unresolved. V lost 7 bases and J lost 4, with 14 bases in between. CDR1 MNHNS and CDR2 SASEGT come from the germline V gene. This CDR3 region has 14 residues. The CDR3 nucleotides read TGTGCCAGCATAGACCCCGGGAACGGAAACACCATATATTTT. Translation gives CASIDPGNGNTIYF.

The chain has TRBV2 and TRBJ2-4; D is perhaps TRBD1 (5 bases). The CDR3 has 12 amino acids. Germline CDR1 SNHLY, CDR2 FYNNEI. V lost 4 bases and J 7 bases, leaving 8 bases between the germline ends. CDR3 nucleotide sequence: TGTGCCAGCAGTGGACAGTGGAACATTCAGTACTTC. This translates into CASSGQWNIQYF.

V usage is TRBV5-1 and J usage is TRBJ2-7, with 7 bases lining up with TRBD2. Germline values: CDR1 SGHRS, CDR2 YFSETQ. CDR3 length: 13 residues. V shed 2 bases, J shed 5 bases, and the junction held 4 bases outside the gene matches. The CDR3 loop reads CASSFWEGHEQYF. As DNA, the CDR3 is TGCGCCAGCAGCTTTTGGGAGGGCCACGAGCAGTACTTC.

This chain uses TRBV15 with TRBJ1-1; the D is unclear. Germline V gene lookup returns CDR1 LNHNV and CDR2 YYDKDF (reference sequence). The CDR3 sequence is 14 residues long. V was clipped by 0 bases and J by 2 bases, with 7 bases between them. CDR3 protein: CATSREGANTEAFF. As DNA, the CDR3 is TGTGCCACCAGCAGAGAGGGAGCTAACACTGAAGCTTTCTTT.

CDR3 sequence: CASSPGTAFSYEQYF. The CDR3 bases are TGTGCCAGCAGCCCCGGGACAGCTTTCTCCTACGAGCAGTACTTC. This chain uses TRBV11-1 with TRBJ2-7, with 7 positions matching TRBD1. This CDR3 is built from 15 residues. Trimming took 5 bases from V and 0 from J; bases not matched to a gene: 7. Looked up from germline, CDR1 is SGHAT and CDR2 is FQDESV (reference sequence).

This chain joins TRBV27 and TRBJ1-2; TRBD1 is a possible D gene (5 bases). The CDR3 is 15 residues long. Per germline, CDR1 MNHEY and CDR2 SMNVEV (reference sequence). V was clipped by 2 bases and J by 5 bases, with 15 bases between them. CDR3 in DNA: TGTGCCAGCAGTTTAGCCGTGGGAGGGACTTATGGCTACACCTTC. Amino acids: CASSLAVGGTYGYTF.

The rearrangement joins TRBV6-7 to TRBJ2-5; 8 positions match TRBD2. Near its end, the DNA agrees better with TRBJ2-7, so the J call may be wrong. TRBV6-7 is flagged as an ORF with uncertain function. CDR3 size: 16 residues. CDR3 DNA sequence: TGTGCCAGCAGTTACTCGTTCACGGGGGGGCCGTACGAGCAGTACTTC. Translation gives CASSYSFTGGPYEQYF.

V and J are TRBV27 and TRBJ2-7, with TRBD2 matching over 9 bases. V lost 6 bases and J lost 3; bases outside the gene matches: 9. The CDR3 has 15 residues. Germline values: CDR1 MNHEY, CDR2 SMNVEV (reference sequence). Here the CDR3 reads CASRAPGLASYEQYF. CDR3 DNA: TGTGCCAGCAGGGCACCGGGACTAGCAAGCTACGAGCAGTACTTC.

Details on this clone: This sample includes further DNA sequences coding for the same CDR3. This chain uses TRBV30 with TRBJ1-1; D might be TRBD1 (5 bases). CDR3 length: 13 amino acids. The germline V gene encodes CDR1 GTSNPN and CDR2 SVGIG (reference sequence). The V end lost 1 base, the J end lost 5 bases, and 11 bases lay between the germline ends. CDR3 sequence reads: CAWSGQGGTEAFF. CDR3 nucleotide sequence: TGTGCCTGGAGTGGGCAGGGAGGGACTGAAGCTTTCTTT.

J is TRBJ2-3 and V is TRBV5-1, with D possibly matching TRBD1 (6 bases). The germline V gene encodes CDR1 SGHRS and CDR2 YFSETQ. The length of the CDR3 is 12 residues. The germline V and J ends were trimmed by 4 bases and 9 bases, with 12 bases remaining between them. For the CDR3, the DNA is TGCGCCAGCAGCCCCGGACAGATCACGCAGTATTTT. Amino acids: CASSPGQITQYF.

This clone appeared once. This rearrangement joins TRBV7-9 to TRBJ1-1; D possibly corresponds to TRBD1 (5 bases). Trimming cost V 5 bases and J 5 bases, with 24 bases left between them. Germline CDR1 SEHNR, CDR2 FQNEAQ (reference sequence). The CDR3 has 17 amino acids. The CDR3 DNA follows: TGTGCCAGCAGCCGAGAGGCGCGACAGCCCGGGGGGACTGAAGCTTTCTTT. Amino acid sequence: CASSREARQPGGTEAFF.

The genes are TRBV6-6 and TRBJ1-5; tentative D call: TRBD1 (6 bases). V was trimmed by 5 bases and J by 5 bases, leaving 13 bases between them. The germline V gene encodes CDR1 MNHNY and CDR2 SVGAGI (reference sequence). CDR3 length: 14 amino acids. CDR3 DNA sequence: TGTGCCAGCAGTACCCAACAGGGAGATCAGCCCCAGCATTTT. Its protein product is CASSTQQGDQPQHF.

The chain recombines TRBV6-1 with TRBJ2-1; 7 bases agree with TRBD1. The J segment lost 4 bases and the V segment lost 7 bases, leaving 4 bases of the junction unmatched. CDR3 length: 13 residues. Germline lookup yields CDR1 MNHNS and CDR2 SASEGT. CDR3 sequence (DNA): TGTGCCAGCAAACAGGGGATATACAATGAGCAGTTCTTC. Protein: CASKQGIYNEQFF.

The CDR3 nucleotides read TGTGCCAGCAGCTTAGATATCAGCGGGGGAAGCACAGATACGCAGTATTTT. Protein: CASSLDISGGSTDTQYF. The chain employs TRBV13 and TRBJ2-3; 8 nucleotides agree with TRBD2. This CDR3 spans 17 amino acids. Germline V CDR1 and CDR2: PRHDT, FYEKMQ (reference sequence). The J segment lost 0 bases and the V segment lost 1 base, leaving 6 bases of the junction unmatched. The variable domain in full, completed from reference TRBV13 and TRBJ2-3, reads AAGVIQSPRHLIKEKRETATLKCYPIPRHDTVYWYQQGPGQDPQFLISFYEKMQSDKGSIPDRFSAQQFSDYHSELNMSSLELGDSALYFCASSLDISGGSTDTQYFGPGTRLTVL.

In nucleotides, the CDR3 is TGTGCCAGCAGCTTAGAGGAGGGGAGCACTGAAGCTTTCTTT. Amino acid sequence: CASSLEEGSTEAFF. The gene calls are TRBV7-3 and TRBJ1-1, with D possibly TRBD1 on 5 matching bases. Per germline, CDR1 SGHTA and CDR2 FQGTGA. CDR3 size: 14 residues. The ends were cut back, 2 bases at V and 4 bases at J, with 11 bases in the middle.

This clone showed up just once. The chain uses TRBV12-1 and TRBJ1-6; TRBD1 is the table's D call, not checked against the DNA. TRBV12-1 is classified as a pseudogene. The CDR3 is 16 residues long. The DNA of the CDR3 is TGTGCCAGCAGGCGTGGGACAGGGGCATCCAATTCACCCCTCCACTTT. It translates to CASRRGTGASNSPLHF.